The 11 T cell receptor beta chains presented below share a single source sample, sequenced in a study of T cells in Graves' hyperthyroidism and ophthalmopathy. Template material for amplifying TCR beta CDR3 regions consisted of RNA transcripts. The HTBI primer set was used in a first-round RT-PCR of the TCR CDR3. TCRdb fed the multiplex PCR reads into MiXCR, producing one record per CDR3 protein. The sample lists over 550,000 distinct CDR3 sequences; approximately 15% were seen once. Source material: blood. The receptors derive from a woman under 30 with Graves' hyperthyroidism.

The rearrangement uses TRBV6-1 and TRBJ1-4; unclear D gene. Germline V gene data show CDR1 as MNHNS and CDR2 as SASEGT. The CDR3 contains 13 residues. The V and J ends lost 6 bases and 3 bases respectively, with 8 bases between them. The CDR3 protein is CASRTNSNEKLFF. DNA for the CDR3: TGTGCCAGCAGGACTAATTCTAATGAAAAACTGTTTTTT.

This clonotype was observed many times. The chain employs TRBV7-2 and TRBJ1-2; D gene ambiguous. V was pared by 4 bases and J by 5 bases, with 17 bases between. The germline gives CDR1 SGHTA, CDR2 FQGNSA. This CDR3 comprises 15 residues. CDR3 DNA: TGTGCCAGCAGCTCGAGACAAGGGAGCAGTTATGGCTACACCTTC. Translation gives CASSSRQGSSYGYTF.

This clonotype has at least ten counts. This chain joins TRBV6-2 or TRBV6-3 and TRBJ1-2; no clear D. The CDR3 is made up of 18 amino acids. Trimming removed 0 bases from V and 3 bases from J, with 20 bases in between. CDR1 is MNHEY, CDR2 SVGEGT, per germline. CDR3 region: CASSYSSMDPGDHYGYTF. CDR3 sequence (DNA): TGTGCCAGCAGTTACTCGAGTATGGACCCTGGCGACCACTATGGCTACACCTTC.

This clonotype was observed a handful of times. The rearrangement uses TRBV7-9 and TRBJ2-5; no firm D call. From germline, CDR1 is SEHNR and CDR2 FQNEAQ (reference sequence). The CDR3 is 12 amino acids. Trimming removed 4 bases from V and 5 bases from J, with 8 bases in between. Written as DNA, the CDR3 is TGTGCCAGCAGCTCCCCCGCCGAGACCCAGTACTTC. Its translation: CASSSPAETQYF.

This clonotype was picked up a small number of times. The V and J genes are TRBV19 and TRBJ2-1; D gene uncertain. Trimming cost V 7 bases and J 0 bases, with 10 bases left between them. Germline assignment: CDR1 LNHDA and CDR2 SQIVND (reference sequence). The CDR3 has 14 amino acids. DNA of the CDR3: TGTGCCAGTATGGGTAGGAGCTCCTACAATGAGCAGTTCTTC. Translated: CASMGRSSYNEQFF.

A single count supports this clonotype. The chain recombines TRBV4-2 with TRBJ2-4; D is perhaps TRBD1 (6 bases). Germline CDR1 LGHNA, CDR2 YNFKEQ. This CDR3 contains 18 residues. The V gene lost 3 bases and the J gene lost 7 bases, with 25 bases spanning the gap. This chain's CDR3 is CASSQLRTDVWAKNIQYF. The DNA for the CDR3 is TGTGCCAGCAGCCAGCTTAGGACAGACGTGTGGGCAAAGAACATTCAGTACTTC.

This clonotype was seen ten or more times. This chain links TRBV5-1 with TRBJ2-1; weak D call: TRBD1 (6 bases). The ends were cut back, 1 base at V and 0 bases at J, with 11 bases in the middle. CDR1 SGHRS and CDR2 YFSETQ come from the germline V gene. CDR3 length equals 16 residues. DNA of the CDR3: TGCGCCAGCAGCTTGTCCGGGACAAGCTCCTACAATGAGCAGTTCTTC. Its translation: CASSLSGTSSYNEQFF.

V is TRBV5-1 and J is TRBJ2-1, with 11 bases matching TRBD1. Germline V gene data show CDR1 as SGHRS and CDR2 as YFSETQ. The length of the CDR3 is 15 residues. J was trimmed by 6 bases and V by 4 bases; bases with no gene match: 6. The CDR3 here is CASSPGTGGFNEQFF. The CDR3 DNA sequence: TGCGCCAGCAGCCCAGGGACAGGGGGTTTCAATGAGCAGTTCTTC.

This clonotype was observed many times. The chain recombines TRBV28 with TRBJ1-5; TRBD1 matches 10 bases. This CDR3 has 17 residues. Germline V CDR1 and CDR2: MDHEN, SYDVKM. Trimming took 5 bases from V and 2 from J; bases not matched to a gene: 9. Here the CDR3 reads CASSAQPGQGRNQPQHF. The CDR3 DNA reads as TGTGCCAGCAGTGCACAACCGGGACAGGGGCGCAATCAGCCCCAGCATTTT.

There are a few counts of this clonotype. The chain uses TRBV19 and TRBJ2-5; 7 bases line up with TRBD1. The CDR3 is made up of 15 amino acids. V trimming: 5 bases; J trimming: 5 bases; junction bases outside the gene matches: 11. The germline V gene encodes CDR1 LNHDA and CDR2 SQIVND (reference sequence). In nucleotides, the CDR3 is TGTGCCAGTAGTGTCGACAGGGTACCTCAGGAGACCCAGTACTTC. Residues: CASSVDRVPQETQYF.

This rearrangement joins TRBV12-3 or TRBV12-4 to TRBJ1-2; 8 nucleotides match TRBD1. The CDR3 runs to 13 residues. The V segment lost 3 bases and the J segment 5 bases; nucleotides outside the gene matches: 2. For the CDR3, the DNA is TGTGCCAGCAGTTTGGACAGGGTTTATGGCTACACCTTC. Amino acids: CASSLDRVYGYTF.